Below are 28 T cell receptor beta chains sequenced from a single sample in a study of T cell responses to AZD1222 COVID-19 vaccine. Using immunoSEQ multiplex PCR, the repertoire was profiled, and TCRdb retains in-frame clones only, with some absent. The profile covers approximately 150,000 clones, with roughly 90% appearing a single time and 4.3% taken by the ten largest. The sample consisted of peripheral blood, taken 28 days after the second AZD1222 dose. The receptors originated from an adult who received the AZD1222 COVID-19 vaccine.

The chain uses TRBV18 and TRBJ2-7; D not resolved. This CDR3 is 14 amino acids long. Germline CDR1 KGHSH, CDR2 LQKENI. V was trimmed by 3 bases and J by 4 bases, leaving 13 bases between them. The CDR3: CASSPVQGRYEQYF. CDR3 coding DNA: TGTGCCAGCTCACCGGTTCAAGGAAGGTACGAGCAGTACTTC.

The V gene is TRBV12-3 or TRBV12-4, the J gene TRBJ1-4; D is uncertain. V gave up 3 bases and J gave up 10 bases, with 9 bases separating them. This CDR3 region has 12 residues. CDR3 sequence: CASSFGLGKLFF. DNA of the CDR3: TGTGCCAGCAGTTTTGGGTTAGGAAAACTGTTTTTT.

V and J are TRBV6-1 and TRBJ2-3; 7 nucleotides align to TRBD2. The germline gives CDR1 MNHNS, CDR2 SASEGT. The CDR3 contains 15 residues. Trimming took 3 bases from V and 0 from J; bases not matched to a gene: 3. DNA of the CDR3: TGTGCCAGCAGTGAGGCGGGGGTTAGCACAGATACGCAGTATTTT. Residues: CASSEAGVSTDTQYF.

The V and J genes are TRBV5-1 and TRBJ1-2; 9 nucleotides align to TRBD1. V was pared by 4 bases and J by 6 bases, with 7 bases of the junction left unmatched. The CDR3 runs to 14 residues. The V gene's germline CDR1 is SGHRS and CDR2 YFSETQ. The CDR3: CASSHRGRWDGYTF. The CDR3 DNA reads as TGCGCCAGCAGCCACAGGGGGCGATGGGATGGCTACACCTTC.

The chain is built from TRBV5-8 and TRBJ1-4; 9 nucleotides line up with TRBD1. Germline values: CDR1 SGHTS, CDR2 YDEGEE. The V gene end was trimmed by 4 bases and the J gene end by 7 bases; junction bases not matched to a gene: 5. The CDR3 runs 14 residues. The CDR3 protein is CASSARQGGEKLFF. CDR3 DNA: TGTGCCAGCAGCGCCCGACAGGGGGGTGAAAAACTGTTTTTT.

This clone was seen ten or more times. This chain links TRBV6-5 with TRBJ1-1; tentatively, D is TRBD1 (6 bases). Germline V lookup: CDR1 MNHEY, CDR2 SVGAGI. With 7 bases removed from V and 11 bases from J, the gap between germline ends came to 20 bases. There are 13 residues in the CDR3. The CDR3 protein is CASMEIGDRMAFF. The CDR3, as DNA: TGTGCCAGCATGGAAATAGGAGACAGGATGGCTTTCTTT.

This clone was seen a few times. DNA for the CDR3: TGTGCCAGCAGCTTAGCGCGACGTAACACAGATACGCAGTATTTT. Encoded protein: CASSLARRNTDTQYF. The chain recombines TRBV7-9 with TRBJ2-3; D is ambiguous. CDR3 length: 15 amino acids. Trimming took 0 bases from V and 2 from J, leaving 9 bases between them. CDR1 is SEHNR and CDR2 is FQNEAQ in the germline V gene (reference sequence).

The chain employs TRBV11-2 and TRBJ1-1; tentative D call: TRBD1 (6 bases). The length of the CDR3 is 12 residues. Germline assignment: CDR1 SGHAT and CDR2 FQNNGV. The V end was cut by 8 bases, the J end by 4 bases, with 11 bases between. Here the CDR3 DNA reads TGTGCCAGCTCCCCAGGGGCCACTGAAGCTTTCTTT. Translation gives CASSPGATEAFF.

The J gene is TRBJ2-3, the V gene TRBV30, with 10 bases fitting TRBD2. Germline V gene data show CDR1 as GTSNPN and CDR2 as SVGIG (reference sequence). This CDR3 region has 14 residues. Trimming cost V 0 bases and J 4 bases; bases outside gene matches: 1. CDR3 residues: CAWSVAGGPDTQYF. In nucleotides, the CDR3 is TGTGCCTGGAGTGTAGCGGGGGGGCCAGATACGCAGTATTTT.

The chain uses TRBV6-1 and TRBJ1-4; a possible D gene is TRBD1 (6 bases). Trimming took 2 bases from V and 7 from J, leaving 17 bases between them. Germline lookup yields CDR1 MNHNS and CDR2 SASEGT. This CDR3 has 16 residues. The CDR3 nucleotides read TGTGCCAGCAGTGAATTTCTGGGGGCGGTAGCTGAAAAACTGTTTTTT. Translated, it gives CASSEFLGAVAEKLFF.

The J gene is TRBJ1-3, the V gene TRBV20-1; no clear D. The germline V and J ends were trimmed by 3 bases and 0 bases, with 18 bases remaining between them. Germline V gives CDR1 DFQATT, CDR2 SNEGSKA (reference sequence). CDR3 length equals 17 residues. Here the CDR3 reads CSASAQRRALSGNTIYF. CDR3 bases: TGCAGTGCTAGTGCCCAGAGACGGGCTCTCTCTGGAAACACCATATATTTT.

The chain combines TRBV4-3 with TRBJ2-1; D might be TRBD1 or TRBD2, each matching 6 bases. Germline V gene lookup returns CDR1 LGHNA and CDR2 YSLEER. This CDR3 has 18 residues. Deletions cut 0 bases from V and 0 bases from J, with 15 bases between. The DNA of the CDR3 is TGCGCCAGCAGCCAAGATCCCCGCGGGACATCCTCCTACAATGAGCAGTTCTTC. Protein sequence: CASSQDPRGTSSYNEQFF.

In this sample, this clone turned up once. The V call is TRBV16, the J call TRBJ1-4; maybe TRBD1 (5 bases). This CDR3 is 15 amino acids long. Germline loops: CDR1 KGHSY, CDR2 FQNENV. Deletions cut 6 bases from V and 6 bases from J, with 17 bases between. The CDR3 coding sequence is TGTGCCAGCAGACCGGGACCTCGAGGGTATGAAAAACTGTTTTTT. Protein: CASRPGPRGYEKLFF.

The chain has TRBV7-2 and TRBJ1-5, with TRBD1 identical over 7 bases. The CDR3 runs to 17 residues. V was clipped by 1 base and J by 9 bases; unmatched bases: 15. The germline V gene encodes CDR1 SGHTA and CDR2 FQGNSA. Written as DNA, the CDR3 is TGTGCCAGCAGCTTAGGGGGTAGGGGGACAGCCTCCCTGCCCCAGCATTTT. This encodes CASSLGGRGTASLPQHF.

As DNA, the CDR3 is TGTGCCAACATGCCGGGACCTATCCGCACAGATACGCAGTATTTT. Translation: CANMPGPIRTDTQYF. This chain links TRBV6-5 with TRBJ2-3; perhaps D is TRBD1 or TRBD2 (5 bases each). V was trimmed by 10 bases and J by 1 base, leaving 18 bases between them. The length of the CDR3 is 15 residues. The V gene's germline CDR1 is MNHEY and CDR2 SVGAGI.

This rearrangement joins TRBV30 to TRBJ2-1; 8 bases fit TRBD1. CDR1 GTSNPN and CDR2 SVGIG come from the germline V gene (reference sequence). This CDR3 contains 16 residues. The J segment lost 7 bases and the V segment lost 2 bases, leaving 13 bases of the junction unmatched. CDR3 nucleotides: TGTGCCTGGAGTCCACCCGACAGGGGCGGATCAAATGAGCAGTTCTTC. Its translation: CAWSPPDRGGSNEQFF.

This clone was detected a few times. This rearrangement joins TRBV30 to TRBJ2-2, with D tentatively TRBD1 (6 bases). V was trimmed by 3 bases and J by 4 bases, leaving 12 bases between them. The length of the CDR3 is 14 residues. Germline CDR1 is GTSNPN and CDR2 is SVGIG (reference sequence). The CDR3 protein is CAWRNRAGTGELFF. CDR3 DNA: TGTGCCTGGAGAAACAGGGCGGGCACCGGGGAGCTGTTTTTT.

The J gene is TRBJ1-1, the V gene TRBV10-2; unclear D gene. The CDR3 is made up of 15 amino acids. Between the trimmed V and J ends, which lost 2 bases and 4 bases, there was a span of 14 bases. Germline-derived CDR1 and CDR2 are WSHSY and SAAADI. CDR3 nucleotide sequence: TGCGCCAGCAGTGAGGCCAAGGAATCGGGCACTGAAGCTTTCTTT. It yields the protein CASSEAKESGTEAFF.

This clone occurred once. V is TRBV14 and J is TRBJ2-6; D uncertain. Germline CDR1 is SGHDN and CDR2 is FVKESK. Trimming cost V 4 bases and J 0 bases, with 10 bases left between them. CDR3 size: 16 residues. The CDR3 nucleotides are TGTGCCAGCAGCCTCCACCTTAGCTCTGGGGCCAACGTCCTGACTTTC. Residues: CASSLHLSSGANVLTF. Using reference TRBV14 and TRBJ2-6 for the parts outside the CDR3, the full variable domain is EAGVTQFPSHSVIEKGQTVTLRCDPISGHDNLYWYRRVMGKEIKFLLHFVKESKQDESGMPNNRFLAERTGGTYSTLKVQPAELEDSGVYFCASSLHLSSGANVLTFGAGSRLTVL.

The chain is built from TRBV5-1 and TRBJ1-6; 9 bases are shared with TRBD1. Germline assignment: CDR1 SGHRS and CDR2 YFSETQ. The CDR3 length is 18 residues. The V segment lost 2 bases and the J segment 7 bases; nucleotides outside the gene matches: 13. As DNA, the CDR3 is TGCGCCAGCAGCTTCCGGGACAGGGCGTTAGGTCGGAATTCACCCCTCCACTTT. Amino acid sequence: CASSFRDRALGRNSPLHF.

Here the CDR3 DNA reads TGCGCCAGCAGCTTGGGAGGGGCTCCTGACGAGCAGTACTTC. Protein product: CASSLGGAPDEQYF. The chain couples TRBV5-1 to TRBJ2-7; D is tentatively TRBD1 or TRBD2 (5 bases each). This CDR3 region has 14 residues. Germline V gene lookup returns CDR1 SGHRS and CDR2 YFSETQ. V lost 0 bases, J lost 5 bases, and 12 bases lay in between.

The V and J genes are TRBV6-2 or TRBV6-3 and TRBJ2-7, with a weak D call TRBD1 (6 bases). Per germline, CDR1 MNHEY and CDR2 SVGEGT. Trimming took off 6 bases at V and 3 bases at J, with 15 bases between the two ends. CDR3 length: 14 residues. CDR3 region: CASSPQGPLYEQYF. CDR3 nucleotides: TGTGCCAGCAGCCCCCAGGGGCCCCTCTACGAGCAGTACTTC.

This clone was observed a handful of times. The chain combines TRBV5-6 with TRBJ1-3; no clear D gene. V gave up 3 bases and J gave up 4 bases, with 14 bases separating them. The CDR3 is 15 amino acids. Germline values: CDR1 SGHDT, CDR2 YYEEEE. The CDR3 DNA is TGTGCCAGCAGCTCTGGAAGAGGGAAGGGAAACACCATATATTTT. It translates to CASSSGRGKGNTIYF.

The V and J genes are TRBV6-2 or TRBV6-3 and TRBJ2-3; D is unclear. V was trimmed by 2 bases and J by 6 bases, leaving 9 bases between them. The CDR3 runs 13 residues. Per the germline V gene, CDR1 is MNHEY and CDR2 is SVGEGT. The CDR3 bases are TGTGCCAGCAGTTACCGGAGTTTGGATACGCAGTATTTT. Its translation is CASSYRSLDTQYF.

This rearrangement joins TRBV4-1 to TRBJ1-1, with D possibly matching TRBD1 (5 bases). CDR1 MGHRA and CDR2 YSYEKL come from the germline V gene. V was clipped by 0 bases and J by 4 bases, with 12 bases between them. This CDR3 is 15 amino acids long. The CDR3 region has the DNA TGCGCCAGCAGCCAAGATGTGCGGGGGAGCACTGAAGCTTTCTTT. Amino acids: CASSQDVRGSTEAFF.

The CDR3 region is CASSPLGTGGSGYGYTF. CDR3 nucleotides: TGCGCCAGCAGCCCTCTAGGGACAGGGGGCTCGGGCTATGGCTACACCTTC. The chain recombines TRBV4-3 with TRBJ1-2; 12 bases are shared with TRBD1. Germline assignment: CDR1 LGHNA and CDR2 YSLEER. The CDR3 spans 17 residues. The trim removed 4 bases at V and 4 bases at J, leaving 10 bases unmatched.

This clone was seen more than once but under ten times. This sequence joins TRBV21-1 and TRBJ2-7; the table's D call of TRBD1 was not tested on the DNA. TRBV21-1 is assigned pseudogene status. The CDR3 covers 14 residues. DNA of the CDR3: TGTGCCAGCAGCAAAGATGGGGGCGCCTACGAGCAGTACTTC. Translating it yields CASSKDGGAYEQYF.

This chain joins TRBV6-2 or TRBV6-3 and TRBJ2-5; D is unresolved. This CDR3 comprises 11 residues. Per the germline V gene, CDR1 is MNHEY and CDR2 is SVGEGT. V lost 2 bases, J lost 5 bases, and 3 bases lay in between. In DNA form, the CDR3 reads TGTGCCAGCAGTTACGGGGAGACCCAGTACTTC. Its translation: CASSYGETQYF.